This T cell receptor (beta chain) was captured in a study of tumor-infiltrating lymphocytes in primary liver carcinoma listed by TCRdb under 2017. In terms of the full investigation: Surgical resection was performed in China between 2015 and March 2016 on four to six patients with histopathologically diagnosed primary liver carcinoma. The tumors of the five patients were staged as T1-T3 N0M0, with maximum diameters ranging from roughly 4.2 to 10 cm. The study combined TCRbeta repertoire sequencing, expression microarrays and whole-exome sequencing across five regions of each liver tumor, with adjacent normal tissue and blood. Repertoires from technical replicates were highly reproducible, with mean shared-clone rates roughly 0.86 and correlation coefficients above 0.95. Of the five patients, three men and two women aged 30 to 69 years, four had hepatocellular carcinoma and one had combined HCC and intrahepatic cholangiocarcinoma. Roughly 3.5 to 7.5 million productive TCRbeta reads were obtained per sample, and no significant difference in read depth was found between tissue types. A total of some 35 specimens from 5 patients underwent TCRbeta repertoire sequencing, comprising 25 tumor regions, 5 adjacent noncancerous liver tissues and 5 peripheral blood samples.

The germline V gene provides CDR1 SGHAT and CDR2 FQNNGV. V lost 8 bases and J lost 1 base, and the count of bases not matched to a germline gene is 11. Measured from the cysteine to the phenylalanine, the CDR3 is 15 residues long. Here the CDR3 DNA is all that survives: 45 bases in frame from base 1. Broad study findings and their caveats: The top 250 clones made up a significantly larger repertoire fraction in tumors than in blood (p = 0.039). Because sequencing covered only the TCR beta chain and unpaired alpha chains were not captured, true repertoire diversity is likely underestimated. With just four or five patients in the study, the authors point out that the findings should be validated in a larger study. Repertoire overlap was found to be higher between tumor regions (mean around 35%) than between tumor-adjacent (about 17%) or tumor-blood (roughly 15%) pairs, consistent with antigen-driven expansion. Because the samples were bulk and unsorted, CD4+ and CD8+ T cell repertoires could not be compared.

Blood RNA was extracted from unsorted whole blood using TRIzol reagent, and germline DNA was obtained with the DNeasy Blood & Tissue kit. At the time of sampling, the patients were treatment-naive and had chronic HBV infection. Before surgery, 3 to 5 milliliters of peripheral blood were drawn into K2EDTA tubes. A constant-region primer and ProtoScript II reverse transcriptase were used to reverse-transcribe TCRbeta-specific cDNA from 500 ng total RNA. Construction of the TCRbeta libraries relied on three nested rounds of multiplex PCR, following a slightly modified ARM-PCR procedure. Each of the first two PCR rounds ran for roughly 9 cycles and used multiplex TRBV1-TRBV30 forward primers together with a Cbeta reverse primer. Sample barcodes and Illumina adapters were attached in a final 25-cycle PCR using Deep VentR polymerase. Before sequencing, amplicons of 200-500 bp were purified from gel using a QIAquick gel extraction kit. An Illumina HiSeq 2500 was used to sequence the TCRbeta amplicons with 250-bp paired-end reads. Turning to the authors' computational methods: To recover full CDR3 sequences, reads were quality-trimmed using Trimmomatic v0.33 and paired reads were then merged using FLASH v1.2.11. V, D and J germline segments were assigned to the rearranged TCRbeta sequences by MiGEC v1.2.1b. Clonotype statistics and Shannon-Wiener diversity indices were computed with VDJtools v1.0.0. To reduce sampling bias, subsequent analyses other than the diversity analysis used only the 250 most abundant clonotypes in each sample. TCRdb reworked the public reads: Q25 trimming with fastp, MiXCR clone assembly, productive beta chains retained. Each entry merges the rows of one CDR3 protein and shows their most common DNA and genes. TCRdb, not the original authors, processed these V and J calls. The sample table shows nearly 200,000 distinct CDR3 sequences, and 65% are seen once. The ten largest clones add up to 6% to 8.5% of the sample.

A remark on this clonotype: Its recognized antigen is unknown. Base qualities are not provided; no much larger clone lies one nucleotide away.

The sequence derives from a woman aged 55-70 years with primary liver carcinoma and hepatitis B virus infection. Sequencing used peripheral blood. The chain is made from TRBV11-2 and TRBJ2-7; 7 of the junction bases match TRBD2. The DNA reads TGTGCCAGCGCCATCGGACTAGGGGAGTCCTACGAGCAGTACTTC. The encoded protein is CASAIGLGESYEQYF.